This TCR beta chain was sequenced during a study of T cell changes during pregnancy in multiple sclerosis. Using immunoSEQ multiplex PCR, the repertoire was profiled, and TCRdb retains in-frame clones only, with some absent. Here the sample spans around 100,000 clones, 92% being singletons. Germline assignment: CDR1 MNHEY and CDR2 SMNVEV (reference sequence). V lost 4 bases to trimming and J lost 1 base, with 11 bases between them. This CDR3 region has 15 residues. The TCR sequence derives from a female donor with multiple sclerosis, enrolled in a pregnancy study. The chain carries TRBV27 and TRBJ1-5; no definite D call. This specimen was peripheral blood, taken after pregnancy. Written as DNA, the CDR3 is TGTGCCAGCAGTTCCACCCGAGTCAGCAATCAGCCCCAGCATTTT. Amino acid sequence: CASSSTRVSNQPQHF.